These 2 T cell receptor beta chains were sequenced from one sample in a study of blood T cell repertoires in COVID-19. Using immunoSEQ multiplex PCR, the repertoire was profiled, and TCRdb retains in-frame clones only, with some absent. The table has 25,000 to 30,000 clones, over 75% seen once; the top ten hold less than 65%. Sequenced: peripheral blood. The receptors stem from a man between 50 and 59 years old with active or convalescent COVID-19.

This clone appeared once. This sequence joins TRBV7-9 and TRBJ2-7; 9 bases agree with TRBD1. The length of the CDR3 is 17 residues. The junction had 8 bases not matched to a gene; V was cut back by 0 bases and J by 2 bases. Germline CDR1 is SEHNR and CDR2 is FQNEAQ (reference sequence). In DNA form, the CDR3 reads TGTGCCAGCAGCTTAGCGCCAGGACAGGGGCGTACCTACGAGCAGTACTTC. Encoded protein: CASSLAPGQGRTYEQYF.

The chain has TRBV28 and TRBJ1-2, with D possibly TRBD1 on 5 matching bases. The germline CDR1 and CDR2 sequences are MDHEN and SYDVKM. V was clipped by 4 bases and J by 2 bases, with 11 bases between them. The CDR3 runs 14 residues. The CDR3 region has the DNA TGTGCCAGCAGTTACGTGGGGCGGAACTATGGCTACACCTTC. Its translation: CASSYVGRNYGYTF.